One sample yielded the 9 T cell receptor beta chains listed below, sequenced in a study of T cells after yellow fever vaccination (dated by TCRdb to about 2019). What the treatment or condition label conveys for this sample: live attenuated yellow fever vaccine strain. The library was produced with 5' RACE. The instrument given in TCRdb is Illumina NovaSeq 6000. Clones were called with MiXCR by TCRdb after fastp trimmed the public reads at Q25, and only in-frame beta chains were retained. Rows with one shared CDR3 protein collapse into an entry with the most common genes and DNA. Here the sample has around 250,000 distinct CDR3 sequences; around 4.9% occur a single time. Roughly 3% of the sample rests with the top ten. Sample: CD4+ T cells sorted from PBMCs, taken on the day of the yellow fever booster vaccination. The source of these receptors is a man between 18 and 29 years old who received the YFV17D yellow fever vaccine.

This clonotype has ten or more counts. The chain uses TRBV29-1 and TRBJ1-1, with D possibly TRBD1 on 6 matching bases. CDR1 is SQVTM and CDR2 is ANQGSEA in the germline V gene. V was cut by 4 bases and J by 5 bases, with 11 bases left in between. The length of the CDR3 is 12 residues. The CDR3, as DNA: TGCAGCGTTGGCAGGGGAGGAACTGAAGCTTTCTTT. Protein sequence: CSVGRGGTEAFF.

Ten or more counts support this clonotype. The gene calls are TRBV11-2 and TRBJ2-7; D not resolved. This CDR3 is 12 amino acids long. V shed 4 bases and J shed 3 bases, with 7 bases lying between them. Germline V lookup: CDR1 SGHAT, CDR2 FQNNGV. CDR3: CASSSILYEQYF. The DNA for the CDR3 is TGTGCCAGCAGCTCTATACTCTACGAGCAGTACTTC.

This clonotype was observed at least ten times. The chain has TRBV5-5 and TRBJ1-2; no definite D call. Germline V lookup: CDR1 SGHKS, CDR2 YYEKEE (reference sequence). Trimming shortened V by 4 bases and J by 6 bases, and 19 bases separated the two germline ends. The CDR3 runs 15 residues. This CDR3 is CASSPWTSPTHGYTF. The CDR3 DNA reads as TGTGCCAGCAGCCCCTGGACCTCGCCCACCCATGGCTACACCTTC.

The chain couples TRBV19 to TRBJ2-3; D is undetermined. CDR1 and CDR2 from the germline V gene are LNHDA and SQIVND (reference sequence). The CDR3 extends over 14 amino acids. V dropped 4 bases and J dropped 4 bases, with 12 bases sitting between them. This CDR3 is CASSRGKDSDTQYF. The CDR3 nucleotides are TGTGCCAGTAGTAGGGGAAAGGATTCAGATACGCAGTATTTT.

V is TRBV18 and J is TRBJ2-7; perhaps TRBD1 as D (5 bases). The V gene lost 3 bases and the J gene lost 3 bases, with 27 bases spanning the gap. The CDR3 runs to 19 residues. CDR1 KGHSH and CDR2 LQKENI come from the germline V gene. CDR3 in amino acids: CASSPTVLQARGSLYEQYF. The CDR3 DNA is TGTGCCAGCTCACCGACAGTTCTCCAAGCCAGAGGATCACTCTACGAGCAGTACTTC.

The table lists this clonotype with a few counts. This chain connects TRBV20-1 to TRBJ2-5; D gene unclear. This CDR3 region has 11 residues. Germline-derived CDR1 and CDR2 are DFQATT and SNEGSKA (reference sequence). V gave up 6 bases and J gave up 3 bases, with 8 bases separating them. Here the CDR3 DNA reads TGCAGTGCAGACCGGAAAGAGACCCAGTACTTC. Its translation is CSADRKETQYF.

In this sample, this clonotype turned up many times. This chain links TRBV2 with TRBJ2-1; D is unclear. The length of the CDR3 is 12 residues. V lost 7 bases to trimming and J lost 0 bases, with 4 bases between them. Germline V gene data show CDR1 as SNHLY and CDR2 as FYNNEI. The CDR3 protein is CASTSSYNEQFF. Here the CDR3 DNA reads TGTGCCAGCACTAGCTCCTACAATGAGCAGTTCTTC.

The V call is TRBV20-1, the J call TRBJ2-7; no clear D gene. The CDR3 runs to 12 residues. CDR1 and CDR2 (germline): DFQATT, SNEGSKA (reference sequence). V lost 3 bases and J lost 1, with 7 bases in between. The CDR3: CSASGSSYEQYF. CDR3 nucleotide sequence: TGCAGTGCTAGCGGTAGTTCCTACGAGCAGTACTTC.

The rearrangement links TRBV7-9 to TRBJ2-6, with D unresolved. The CDR3 totals 18 residues. V was clipped by 4 bases and J by 3 bases, with 19 bases between them. Per germline, CDR1 SEHNR and CDR2 FQNEAQ (reference sequence). The CDR3 bases are TGTGCCAGCAGCTCGCGATACCCAGTTGGAGTTGGGGCCAACGTCCTGACTTTC. This codes for CASSSRYPVGVGANVLTF.